This T cell receptor (beta chain) was retrieved from a study of T cells in localized non-small cell lung cancer. The J segment lost 2 bases and the V segment lost 3 bases, leaving 6 bases of the junction unmatched. Germline V gene sequence: CDR1 LNHDA, CDR2 SQIVND (reference sequence). The CDR3 loop spans 16 amino acids. The method was immunoSEQ multiplex PCR; TCRdb's version includes in-frame clones alone and lacks a portion of them. The sample carries roughly 15,000 clones, about 88% recorded once. The chain uses TRBV19 and TRBJ2-7; 11 positions match TRBD2. The receptor was derived from a male donor aged 60 or over with stage I lung adenocarcinoma. Sequenced here: peripheral blood, sampled before any cancer treatment. The CDR3 DNA is TGTGCCAGTAGTATTAAATTGACTAGCGGGGCCTACGAGCAGTACTTC. This sequence encodes CASSIKLTSGAYEQYF.